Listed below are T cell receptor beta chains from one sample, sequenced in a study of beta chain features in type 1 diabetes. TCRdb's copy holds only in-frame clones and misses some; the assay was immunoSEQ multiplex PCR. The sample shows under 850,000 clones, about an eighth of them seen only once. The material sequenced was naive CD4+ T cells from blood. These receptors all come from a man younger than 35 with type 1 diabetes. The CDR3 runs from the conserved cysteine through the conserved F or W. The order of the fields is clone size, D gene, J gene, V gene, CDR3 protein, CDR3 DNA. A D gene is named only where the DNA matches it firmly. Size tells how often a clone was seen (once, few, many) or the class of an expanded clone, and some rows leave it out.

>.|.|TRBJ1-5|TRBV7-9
CASSLNSNQPQHF
TGTGCCAGCAGCTTAAACAGCAATCAGCCCCAGCATTTT
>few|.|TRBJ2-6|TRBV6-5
CASSSLRSGANVLTF
TGTGCCAGCAGTTCCCTCCGCTCTGGGGCCAACGTCCTGACTTTC
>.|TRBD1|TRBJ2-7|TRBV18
CASSPPGQGSEQYF
TGTGCCAGCTCACCTCCGGGACAGGGGTCCGAGCAGTACTTC
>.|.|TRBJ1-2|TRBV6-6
CASSYESGADGYTF
TGTGCCAGCAGTTACGAGTCAGGGGCGGATGGCTACACCTTC
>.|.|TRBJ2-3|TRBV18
CASSPRTGHNTDTQYF
TGTGCCAGCTCACCCCGAACGGGACATAACACAGATACGCAGTATTTT
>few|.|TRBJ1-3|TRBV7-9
CASRGSSGNTIYF
TGTGCCAGCAGAGGTAGCTCTGGAAACACCATATATTTT
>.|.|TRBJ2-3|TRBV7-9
CASSFGRDSENTQYF
TGTGCCAGCAGCTTCGGCCGGGACTCCGAAAATACGCAGTATTTT
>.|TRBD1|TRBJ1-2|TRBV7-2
CASSLPGGNGYTF
TGTGCCAGCAGCTTACCAGGGGGTAATGGCTACACCTTC
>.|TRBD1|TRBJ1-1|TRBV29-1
CSVAGQGYTEAFF
TGCAGCGTTGCGGGACAGGGCTACACTGAAGCTTTCTTT
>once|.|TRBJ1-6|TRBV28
CASSFSGYNSPLHF
TGTGCCAGCAGTTTTTCGGGGTACAATTCACCCCTCCACTTT
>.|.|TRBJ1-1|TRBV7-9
CASSLIVGRKANTEAFF
TGTGCCAGCAGCTTAATAGTAGGCCGTAAAGCGAACACTGAAGCTTTCTTT
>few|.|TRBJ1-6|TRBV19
CASIGANSPLHF
TGTGCCAGTATCGGCGCTAATTCACCCCTCCACTTT
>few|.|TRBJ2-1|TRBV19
CASSRGSLYNEQFF
TGTGCCAGTAGTCGTGGCTCTCTTTACAATGAGCAGTTCTTC
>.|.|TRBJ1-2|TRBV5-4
CASSLTLTTNYGYTF
TGTGCCAGCAGCTTGACTCTTACGACCAACTATGGCTACACCTTC
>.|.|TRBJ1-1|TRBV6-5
CASSYDHTFMNTEAFF
TGTGCCAGCAGTTACGATCACACTTTCATGAACACTGAAGCTTTCTTT
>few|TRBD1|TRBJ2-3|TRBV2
CASSGTGNTDTQYF
TGTGCCAGTTCCGGGACAGGGAACACAGATACGCAGTATTTT
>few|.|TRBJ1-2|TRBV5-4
CASMGTKTDNFYGYTF
TGTGCCAGCATGGGGACGAAAACGGATAATTTCTATGGCTACACCTTC
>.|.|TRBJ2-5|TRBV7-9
CASSPGTFGTQYF
TGTGCCAGCAGCCCCGGGACTTTTGGGACCCAGTACTTC
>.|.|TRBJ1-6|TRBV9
CASSVRDSPQGPLHF
TGTGCCAGCAGCGTGCGGGACTCCCCCCAAGGACCCCTCCACTTT
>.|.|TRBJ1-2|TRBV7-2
CASSFPGHFNYGYTF
TGTGCCAGCAGCTTTCCGGGACACTTCAACTATGGCTACACCTTC
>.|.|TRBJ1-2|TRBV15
CATSRDLSYTF
TGTGCCACCAGCAGAGATCTCTCCTACACCTTC
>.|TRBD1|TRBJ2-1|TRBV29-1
CSVLDRADEQFF
TGCAGCGTCCTTGACAGGGCCGATGAGCAGTTCTTC
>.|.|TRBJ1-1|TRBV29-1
CSILTEAINTEAFF
TGCAGCATCTTGACAGAAGCCATCAACACTGAAGCTTTCTTT
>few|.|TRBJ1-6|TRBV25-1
CASSYLGSPLHF
TGTGCCAGCAGTTATTTAGGGTCACCCCTCCACTTT